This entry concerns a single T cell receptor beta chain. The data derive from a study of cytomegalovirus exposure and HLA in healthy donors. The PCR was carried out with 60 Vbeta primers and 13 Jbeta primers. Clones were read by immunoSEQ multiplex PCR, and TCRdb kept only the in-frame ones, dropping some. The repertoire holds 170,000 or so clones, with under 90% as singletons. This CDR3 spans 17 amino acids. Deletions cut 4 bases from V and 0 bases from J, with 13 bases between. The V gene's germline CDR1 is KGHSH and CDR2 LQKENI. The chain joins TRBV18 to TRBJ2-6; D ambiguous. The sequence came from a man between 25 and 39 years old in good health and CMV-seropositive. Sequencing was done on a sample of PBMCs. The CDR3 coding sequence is TGTGCCAGCTCACTGCTGGCATTCTTCTCTGGGGCCAACGTCCTGACTTTC. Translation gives CASSLLAFFSGANVLTF.